These 19 T cell receptor beta chains were sequenced from one sample in a study of cytomegalovirus exposure and HLA in healthy donors (dated by TCRdb to the late 2010s). The receptor library was made with the immunoSEQ multiplex PCR assay. A mixture of 60 forward primers for TCR Vbeta segments and 13 reverse primers for TCR Jbeta segments was used in the multiplex PCR. TCRdb carries this immuneACCESS record with in-frame sequences only. Its versions omit some clonotypes, under half of them owing to an unresolved V gene in the studies checked, with the rest unexplained. For this sample there are roughly 140,000 clones; roughly 80% appear just once. About 3.8% of the sample is held by the ten biggest clonotypes. The sample was PBMCs. These receptors came from a middle-aged man in good health and CMV-seropositive.

The chain joins TRBV29-1 to TRBJ2-3; the match to TRBD2 covers 12 bases. The CDR3 has 15 residues. V gave up 4 bases and J gave up 0 bases; unmatched junction bases: 2. The germline gives CDR1 SQVTM, CDR2 ANQGSEA. CDR3 DNA sequence: TGCAGCGTTGGAACTAGCGGGAGGAGCACAGATACGCAGTATTTT. This sequence encodes CSVGTSGRSTDTQYF.

The V and J genes are TRBV5-1 and TRBJ1-2; D not resolved. V was pared by 0 bases and J by 0 bases, with 6 bases between. The CDR3 spans 14 residues. The V gene's germline CDR1 is SGHRS and CDR2 YFSETQ. CDR3 in DNA: TGCGCCAGCAGCTTGGTACAGCCTAACTATGGCTACACCTTC. Its translation is CASSLVQPNYGYTF.

This clone occurred a few times. The J gene is TRBJ1-2, the V gene TRBV23-1; D call uncertain. TRBV23-1 is classed as an ORF, of uncertain function. The CDR3 consists of 16 residues. V dropped 0 bases and J dropped 7 bases, with 18 bases sitting between them. This CDR3 is CASSQSPGRVLGGYTF. For the CDR3, the DNA is TGCGCCAGCAGTCAATCGCCGGGTAGAGTTTTGGGTGGCTACACCTTC.

The rearrangement joins TRBV5-1 to TRBJ1-2; the D is unclear. The CDR3 has 15 amino acids. Trimming cost V 2 bases and J 3 bases, with 14 bases left between them. The V gene's germline CDR1 is SGHRS and CDR2 YFSETQ. The CDR3 protein is CASSLSPHADYGYTF. The CDR3 DNA reads TGCGCCAGCAGCTTAAGCCCCCACGCTGACTATGGCTACACCTTC.

The CDR3 here is CASRNTGNGANVLTF. CDR3 coding DNA: TGTGCCAGCAGGAATACAGGGAACGGGGCCAACGTCCTGACTTTC. This chain links TRBV6-1 with TRBJ2-6, with a tentative D call TRBD1 (6 bases). Germline CDR1 MNHNS, CDR2 SASEGT. Trimming cost V 6 bases and J 4 bases, with 13 bases left between them. The CDR3 sequence is 15 residues long.

The chain joins TRBV5-1 to TRBJ2-1, with 10 bases matching TRBD1. The CDR3 covers 16 residues. Germline V lookup: CDR1 SGHRS, CDR2 YFSETQ. The V gene end was trimmed by 4 bases and the J gene end by 8 bases; junction bases not matched to a gene: 12. The CDR3 bases are TGCGCCAGCAGCATATCTCCGGGACAGGGGTATGATGAGCAGTTCTTC. Translating it yields CASSISPGQGYDEQFF. Full variable domain (remainder filled in from reference TRBV5-1 and TRBJ2-1): KAGVTQTPRYLIKTRGQQVTLSCSPISGHRSVSWYQQTPGQGLQFLFEYFSETQRNKGNFPGRFSGRQFSNSRSEMNVSTLELGDSALYLCASSISPGQGYDEQFFGPGTRLTVL.

In nucleotides, the CDR3 is TGTGCCAGCAGCGTACGCCAGGCAGCATACACCGGGGAGCTGTTTTTT. It codes for CASSVRQAAYTGELFF. The V gene is TRBV9, the J gene TRBJ2-2; D uncertain. The CDR3 runs 16 residues. Trimming shortened V by 1 base and J by 3 bases, and 13 bases separated the two germline ends. The germline gives CDR1 SGDLS, CDR2 YYNGEE.

The chain couples TRBV6-1 to TRBJ2-7; 9 positions match TRBD1. The J segment lost 7 bases and the V segment lost 0 bases, leaving 4 bases of the junction unmatched. CDR3 length: 14 residues. Germline V gene lookup returns CDR1 MNHNS and CDR2 SASEGT. CDR3: CASSEAGTGREQYF. The CDR3 region has the DNA TGTGCCAGCAGTGAAGCGGGGACAGGGCGGGAGCAGTACTTC.

CDR3 coding DNA: TGTGCCAGCAGCCACGGCGAATGGGGCAGGGCAACAGATACGCAGTATTTT. Protein product: CASSHGEWGRATDTQYF. The V call is TRBV14, the J call TRBJ2-3; possibly TRBD1 for D (5 bases). V was cut by 3 bases and J by 3 bases, with 19 bases left in between. CDR3 size: 17 residues. Germline V gene data show CDR1 as SGHDN and CDR2 as FVKESK.

This clone was seen a handful of times. The chain recombines TRBV4-3 with TRBJ2-3; TRBD2 aligns across 9 bases. The V and J ends lost 0 bases and 6 bases, in that order; junction bases with no gene match: 13. Germline CDR1 is LGHNA and CDR2 is YSLEER. The CDR3 covers 18 residues. CDR3 coding DNA: TGCGCCAGCAGCCAAGATTCCGTGGCGGGGGGGCCTACTGATACGCAGTATTTT. Its translation: CASSQDSVAGGPTDTQYF.

The chain is built from TRBV7-9 and TRBJ1-2; the D gene is possibly TRBD1 (6 bases). The CDR3 is 18 residues long. Germline V CDR1 and CDR2: SEHNR, FQNEAQ (reference sequence). V gave up 1 base and J gave up 4 bases, with 22 bases separating them. In nucleotides, the CDR3 is TGTGCCAGCAGCTTAGTTCAGGGTCCCGCAGGGGCTTTCTATGGCTACACCTTC. It encodes CASSLVQGPAGAFYGYTF.

The rearrangement joins TRBV10-1 to TRBJ2-5; no reliable D call. The ends were cut back, 10 bases at V and 5 bases at J, with 17 bases in the middle. Germline values: CDR1 WNHNN, CDR2 SYGVQD (reference sequence). The CDR3 runs to 13 residues. CDR3 residues: CATAPRLGETQYF. The CDR3 DNA reads TGCGCCACGGCCCCACGCTTGGGCGAGACCCAGTACTTC.

The V call is TRBV27, the J call TRBJ2-5, with 12 bases identical to TRBD1. The DNA end lines up better with TRBJ2-7; the J call may be wrong. CDR3 size: 14 residues. From germline, CDR1 is MNHEY and CDR2 SMNVEV (reference sequence). The CDR3 here is CASSSGTGGIEQYF. The DNA for the CDR3 is TGTGCCAGCAGTTCCGGGACAGGGGGCATCGAGCAGTACTTC.

The chain carries TRBV10-3 and TRBJ2-5; D might be TRBD1 (6 bases). The CDR3 sequence is 14 residues long. V was clipped by 5 bases and J by 4 bases, with 14 bases between them. Germline assignment: CDR1 ENHRY and CDR2 SYGVKD. CDR3 DNA sequence: TGTGCCATCAGTATTCCAGGGGCGTCAGAGACCCAGTACTTC. Residues: CAISIPGASETQYF.

The chain links TRBV14 to TRBJ2-1; D ambiguous. The ends were cut back, 0 bases at V and 4 bases at J, with 13 bases in the middle. The CDR3 consists of 16 residues. Germline V gives CDR1 SGHDN, CDR2 FVKESK. The CDR3 region has the DNA TGTGCCAGCAGCCAAGATTTTCTAGTCGGGTACAATGAGCAGTTCTTC. It specifies CASSQDFLVGYNEQFF.

This clone was recorded only once. The J gene is TRBJ2-1, the V gene TRBV6-5; TRBD2 matches at 7 bases. The trim removed 2 bases at V and 4 bases at J, leaving 5 bases unmatched. This CDR3 is 15 amino acids long. CDR1 and CDR2 (germline): MNHEY, SVGAGI. The CDR3 region has the DNA TGTGCCAGCAGTTACCAATTCGGGGGGTACAATGAGCAGTTCTTC. This encodes CASSYQFGGYNEQFF.

The rearrangement uses TRBV18 and TRBJ2-5, with D possibly matching TRBD2 (5 bases). V shed 4 bases and J shed 2 bases, with 11 bases lying between them. Germline CDR1 KGHSH, CDR2 LQKENI. CDR3 length: 14 amino acids. The CDR3 is CASSLQRGQETQYF. The CDR3 DNA follows: TGTGCCAGCTCACTGCAACGAGGGCAAGAGACCCAGTACTTC. Together with reference TRBV18 and TRBJ2-5, the CDR3 gives the full variable domain: NAGVMQNPRHLVRRRGQEARLRCSPMKGHSHVYWYRQLPEEGLKFMVYLQKENIIDESGMPKERFSAEFPKEGPSILRIQQVVRGDSAAYFCASSLQRGQETQYFGPGTRLLVL.

The chain links TRBV29-1 to TRBJ2-2, with 13 bases aligning to TRBD2. V shed 5 bases and J 1 base; nucleotides not matched to a gene: 7. Germline CDR1 is SQVTM and CDR2 is ANQGSEA. The CDR3 loop spans 17 amino acids. CDR3 in amino acids: CSVKGTSGDLNTGELFF. CDR3 DNA: TGCAGCGTTAAAGGGACTAGCGGGGACTTGAACACCGGGGAGCTGTTTTTT.

The chain couples TRBV5-4 to TRBJ2-1, with D hard to call. CDR1 is SGHNT and CDR2 is YYREEE in the germline V gene (reference sequence). Trimming removed 0 bases from V and 6 bases from J, with 13 bases in between. This CDR3 has 15 amino acids. CDR3 in amino acids: CASSLVPTPGNEQFF. Here the CDR3 DNA reads TGTGCCAGCAGCTTGGTCCCGACTCCCGGCAATGAGCAGTTCTTC.